These T cell receptor beta chains were read from a single sample in a study of OX40 agonist ivuxolimab in advanced cancers. Sequencing used immunoSEQ multiplex PCR; TCRdb keeps in-frame clones, though not all of them. The data contain 40,000 or so clones, roughly 90% of them singletons. This specimen consisted of CD4+ or CD8+ T cells sorted from blood, obtained in a trial of the OX40 agonist ivuxolimab. The receptors were gathered from an adult with an advanced solid tumor such as melanoma, head and neck, liver or kidney cancer. CDR3s include the opening cysteine and the closing phenylalanine or tryptophan. D genes are given only for firm matches. The size of a clone is reported for some rows only, either as once, few or many, or as a class for expanded clones.

NA | TRBJ2-1 | NA | TRBV27 | CASSFNPPGTHTYNEQFF | TGTGCCAGCAGTTTCAACCCGCCCGGGACGCATACCTACAATGAGCAGTTCTTC
NA | TRBJ2-1 | NA | TRBV11-2 | CASSWGSSYNEQFF | TGTGCCAGCAGCTGGGGTAGCTCCTACAATGAGCAGTTCTTC
NA | TRBJ1-2 | NA | TRBV2 | CASSVRDGYGYTF | TGTGCCAGCAGTGTCCGGGATGGATATGGCTACACCTTC
NA | TRBJ1-1 | NA | TRBV7-9 | CASSLAGSDTEAFF | TGTGCCAGCAGCTTAGCAGGGAGTGACACTGAAGCTTTCTTT
NA | TRBJ1-2 | NA | TRBV7-2 | CASSLAGGRSTNYGYTF | TGTGCCAGCAGCTTAGCGGGGGGCCGCTCCACTAACTATGGCTACACCTTC
NA | TRBJ2-4 | NA | TRBV5-1 | CASSLSGRAENIQYF | TGCGCCAGCAGCTTGAGTGGTAGGGCGGAAAACATTCAGTACTTC
NA | TRBJ2-7 | few | TRBV7-2 | CASSRAILYEQYF | TGTGCCAGCAGTAGAGCAATCCTGTACGAGCAGTACTTC
NA | TRBJ1-4 | NA | TRBV7-9 | CASSLGGPEKLFF | TGTGCCAGCAGCTTGGGGGGCCCTGAAAAACTGTTTTTT
NA | TRBJ1-1 | NA | TRBV4-1 | CASSLWGPAMNTEAFF | TGCGCCAGCAGCTTGTGGGGGCCAGCCATGAACACTGAAGCTTTCTTT
NA | TRBJ2-2 | NA | TRBV2 | CASSEIAGPGELFF | TGTGCCAGCAGTGAAATAGCTGGGCCGGGAGAGCTGTTTTTT
TRBD2 | TRBJ2-7 | NA | TRBV5-1 | CASSLPSGGISYEQYF | TGCGCCAGCAGCTTGCCTAGCGGGGGGATCTCCTACGAGCAGTACTTC
NA | TRBJ1-5 | few | TRBV5-5 | CASSLLVSQPQHF | TGTGCCAGCAGCTTGTTGGTGAGTCAGCCCCAGCATTTT
NA | TRBJ1-5 | NA | TRBV19 | CASSIGGRGQPQHF | TGTGCCAGTAGTATAGGGGGACGCGGTCAGCCCCAGCATTTT
NA | TRBJ1-5 | once | TRBV5-1 | CASSLDSGNQPQHF | TGCGCCAGCAGTCTGGACAGTGGCAATCAGCCCCAGCATTTT
NA | TRBJ2-1 | NA | TRBV9 | CASSARGGLGSYNEQFF | TGTGCCAGCAGCGCCAGGGGGGGCCTGGGCTCCTACAATGAGCAGTTCTTC
NA | TRBJ1-1 | few | TRBV7-3 | CASSRGPNTEAFF | TGTGCCAGCAGCCGAGGTCCGAACACTGAAGCTTTCTTT
NA | TRBJ2-1 | NA | TRBV5-4 | CASSQGPNSYNEQFF | TGTGCCAGCAGCCAGGGCCCGAACTCCTACAATGAGCAGTTCTTC
NA | TRBJ2-3 | NA | TRBV11-3 | CASSRVRDTQYF | TGTGCCAGCAGCCGTGTACGCGATACGCAGTATTTT
NA | TRBJ1-2 | NA | TRBV2 | CASRGDGVYGYTF | TGTGCCAGCAGAGGGGACGGGGTCTATGGCTACACCTTC
TRBD1 | TRBJ2-5 | NA | TRBV7-3 | CASSLNPTGVGETQYF | TGTGCCAGCAGCTTAAACCCGACAGGGGTCGGGGAGACCCAGTACTTC
NA | TRBJ1-2 | NA | TRBV7-2 | CASSLGRSYGYTF | TGTGCCAGCAGCTTAGGACGGAGCTATGGCTACACCTTC
NA | TRBJ1-2 | NA | TRBV7-6 | CASSLARQGGGYTF | TGTGCCAGCAGCTTAGCGCGTCAGGGTGGTGGCTACACCTTC
NA | TRBJ1-1 | NA | TRBV19 | CASSRWSESNTEAFF | TGTGCCAGTAGTCGTTGGTCTGAGTCGAACACTGAAGCTTTCTTT
TRBD1 | TRBJ1-4 | NA | TRBV5-6 | CASSETGSATNEKLFF | TGTGCCAGCAGTGAGACAGGGAGTGCAACTAATGAAAAACTGTTTTTT
NA | TRBJ2-7 | NA | TRBV10-3 | CAISPGTSYEQYF | TGTGCCATCAGCCCCGGGACATCCTACGAGCAGTACTTC
TRBD1 | TRBJ1-1 | NA | TRBV9 | CASSVGTGPNTEAFF | TGTGCCAGCAGCGTAGGGACAGGGCCGAACACTGAAGCTTTCTTT
NA | TRBJ1-2 | NA | TRBV10-3 | CAISESPENYGYTF | TGTGCCATCAGTGAGTCGCCGGAGAACTATGGCTACACCTTC
TRBD1 | TRBJ1-1 | NA | TRBV5-4 | CASSFNTGGGTEAFF | TGTGCCAGCAGCTTTAACACAGGGGGTGGGACTGAAGCTTTCTTT
TRBD1 | TRBJ2-3 | few | TRBV18 | CASSPETGLSTDTQYF | TGTGCCAGCTCACCAGAGACAGGGTTAAGCACAGATACGCAGTATTTT
NA | TRBJ1-1 | NA | TRBV7-2 | CASSPEGGAGTEAFF | TGTGCCAGCAGCCCGGAGGGGGGCGCGGGCACTGAAGCTTTCTTT
NA | TRBJ1-1 | NA | TRBV7-6 | CASSLSFMNTEAFF | TGTGCCAGCAGCTTATCCTTCATGAACACTGAAGCTTTCTTT
NA | TRBJ2-5 | NA | TRBV29-1 | CSVEDQGRETQYF | TGCAGCGTTGAGGACCAGGGAAGAGAGACCCAGTACTTC
TRBD1 | TRBJ2-5 | once | TRBV9 | CASSVRQGETQYF | TGTGCCAGCAGCGTAAGACAGGGGGAGACCCAGTACTTC
TRBD1 | TRBJ2-7 | NA | TRBV7-2 | CASSVNRGEQYF | TGTGCCAGCAGCGTGAACAGGGGCGAGCAGTACTTC
NA | TRBJ2-3 | NA | TRBV7-9 | CASSPARDTDTQYF | TGTGCCAGCAGTCCTGCCCGGGACACAGATACGCAGTATTTT